The clone carrying this T cell receptor beta chain was seen a few times. Its antigen is unknown. The data are from a study of cytomegalovirus exposure and HLA in healthy donors. Whole-study results and caveats: An ancestry cluster, one associated with Asian ancestry, reportedly showed fewer N-insertions than the approximately 670-donor mean in a later analysis. Later work found that TCR association rates differed between HLA loci; DRB1 had the most and HLA-C the fewest. Later analysis demonstrated an association between a missense DCLRE1C variant and TCR beta V- and J-gene trimming.

It was with 60 Vbeta and 13 Jbeta primers that the PCR ran. TCRdb's copy holds only in-frame clones and misses some; the assay was immunoSEQ multiplex PCR. The table has about 170,000 clones, about four fifths seen once. V shed 5 bases and J 11 bases; nucleotides not matched to a gene: 10. The CDR3 loop spans 14 amino acids. CDR1 is MNHEY, CDR2 SVGAGI, per germline. The sample comprised PBMCs. The receptor's source is a woman aged 50 to 65 in good health and CMV-seropositive. The V gene is TRBV6-5, the J gene TRBJ2-3; 10 nucleotides align to TRBD2. The CDR3: CASSPLTGTSVQYF. In nucleotides, the CDR3 is TGTGCCAGCAGTCCGCTTACCGGGACTAGCGTGCAGTATTTT.